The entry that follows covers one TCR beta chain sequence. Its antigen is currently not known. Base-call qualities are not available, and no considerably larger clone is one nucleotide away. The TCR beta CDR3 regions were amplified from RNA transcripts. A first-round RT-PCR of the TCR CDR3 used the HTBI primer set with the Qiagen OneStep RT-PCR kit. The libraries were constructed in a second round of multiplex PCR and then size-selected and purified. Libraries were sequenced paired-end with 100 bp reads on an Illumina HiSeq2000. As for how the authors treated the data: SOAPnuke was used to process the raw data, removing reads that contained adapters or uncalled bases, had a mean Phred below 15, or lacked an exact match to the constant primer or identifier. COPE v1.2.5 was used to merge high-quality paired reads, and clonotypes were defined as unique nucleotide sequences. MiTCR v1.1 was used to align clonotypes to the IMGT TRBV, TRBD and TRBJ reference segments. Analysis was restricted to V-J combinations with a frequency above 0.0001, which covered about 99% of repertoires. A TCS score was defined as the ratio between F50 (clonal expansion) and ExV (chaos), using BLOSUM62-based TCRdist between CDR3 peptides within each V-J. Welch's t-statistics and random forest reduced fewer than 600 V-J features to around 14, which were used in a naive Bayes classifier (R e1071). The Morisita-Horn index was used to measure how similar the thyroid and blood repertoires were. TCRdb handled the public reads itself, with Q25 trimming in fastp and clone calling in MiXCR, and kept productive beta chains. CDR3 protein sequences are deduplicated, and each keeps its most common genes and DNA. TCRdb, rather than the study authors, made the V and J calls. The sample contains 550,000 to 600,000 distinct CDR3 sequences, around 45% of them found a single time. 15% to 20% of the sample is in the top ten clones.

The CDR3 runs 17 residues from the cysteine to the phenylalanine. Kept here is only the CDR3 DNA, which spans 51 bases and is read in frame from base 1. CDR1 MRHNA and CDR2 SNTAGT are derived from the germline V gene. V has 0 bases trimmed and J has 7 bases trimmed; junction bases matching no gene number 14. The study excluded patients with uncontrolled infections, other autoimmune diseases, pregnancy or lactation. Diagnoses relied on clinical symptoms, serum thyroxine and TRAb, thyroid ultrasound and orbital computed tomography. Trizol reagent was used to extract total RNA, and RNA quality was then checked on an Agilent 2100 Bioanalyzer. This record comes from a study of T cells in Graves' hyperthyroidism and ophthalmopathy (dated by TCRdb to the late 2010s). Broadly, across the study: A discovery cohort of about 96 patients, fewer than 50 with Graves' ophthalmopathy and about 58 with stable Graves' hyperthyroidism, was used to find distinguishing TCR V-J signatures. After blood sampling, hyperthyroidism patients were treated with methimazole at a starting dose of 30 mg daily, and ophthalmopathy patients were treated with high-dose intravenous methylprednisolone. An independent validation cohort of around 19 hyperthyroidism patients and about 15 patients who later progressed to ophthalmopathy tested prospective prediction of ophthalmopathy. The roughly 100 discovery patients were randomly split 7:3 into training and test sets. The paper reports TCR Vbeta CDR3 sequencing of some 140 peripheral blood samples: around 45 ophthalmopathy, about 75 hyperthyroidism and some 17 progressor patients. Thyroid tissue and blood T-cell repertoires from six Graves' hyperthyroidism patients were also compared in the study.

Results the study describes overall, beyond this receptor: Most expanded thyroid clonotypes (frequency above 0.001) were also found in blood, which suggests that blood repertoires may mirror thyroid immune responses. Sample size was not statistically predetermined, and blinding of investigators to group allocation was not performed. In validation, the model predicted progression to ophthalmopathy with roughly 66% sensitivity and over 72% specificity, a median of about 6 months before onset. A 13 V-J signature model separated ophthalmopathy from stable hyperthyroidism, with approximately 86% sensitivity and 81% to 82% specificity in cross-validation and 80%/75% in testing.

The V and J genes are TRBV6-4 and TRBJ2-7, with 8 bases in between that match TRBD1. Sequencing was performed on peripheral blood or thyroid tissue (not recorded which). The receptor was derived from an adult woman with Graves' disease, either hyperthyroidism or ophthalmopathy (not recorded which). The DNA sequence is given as TGTGCCAGCAGTGACTCCCAGAAGGGCAGGGGGCGTTGGGAGCAGTACTTC. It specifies CASSDSQKGRGRWEQYF.